This entry lists 2 T cell receptor beta chains sequenced from one sample in a study of Graves' ophthalmopathy and Graves' hyperthyroidism. The authors amplified TCR beta CDR3 regions, and they did so from RNA transcripts for repertoire sequencing. In the first round, RT-PCR was carried out with HTBI primers, and a multiplex PCR formed the second round. TCRdb passed the multiplex PCR reads through MiXCR, listing each CDR3 protein once. The table shows just over 600,000 distinct CDR3 sequences, with 22% occurring only once. The sequenced sample consisted of peripheral blood. These receptors all stem from a woman aged 18-29 years with stable Graves' hyperthyroidism. Some clones in this sample may be carry-over from other donors' samples.

The rearrangement joins TRBV25-1 to TRBJ2-7; 9 bases map to TRBD1. This CDR3 contains 15 residues. V shed 6 bases, J shed 3 bases, and the junction held 9 bases outside the gene matches. Per germline, CDR1 MGHDK and CDR2 SYGVNS. The CDR3 protein is CASSRQGVLFYEQYF. DNA of the CDR3: TGTGCCAGCAGCCGACAGGGGGTCCTCTTCTACGAGCAGTACTTC.

This clonotype was counted at least ten times. The CDR3 sequence is CASSDLRARTGELFF. The CDR3 DNA sequence: TGTGCCAGCAGTGACCTCAGGGCTCGGACCGGGGAGCTGTTTTTT. This chain joins TRBV2 and TRBJ2-2, with a weak D call TRBD1 (5 bases). Between the trimmed V and J ends, which lost 3 bases and 5 bases, there was a span of 13 bases. This CDR3 region has 15 residues. Germline-derived CDR1 and CDR2 are SNHLY and FYNNEI.